The table lists the clone carrying this T cell receptor beta chain with a few counts. Its specificity is not known. As to treatment: about 20 received Ad26.COV2.S at low or high dose, single or two shots; about 5 received placebo; per-sample allocation not given. All samples were drawn on day 63, counting from the first vaccine or placebo injection. These data are taken from a study of Ad26.COV2.S vaccination and SARS-CoV-2 variants. Findings and limits, study-wide: Quantification of TCR breadth and depth may have yielded underestimates of total T cell responses.

The method was immunoSEQ multiplex PCR; TCRdb's version includes in-frame clones alone and lacks a portion of them. Among 350,000 to 450,000 clones listed, about nine tenths were seen once. The sample was peripheral blood, taken in a trial of Ad26.COV2.S vaccine versus placebo. The receptor's source is a person between 18 and 59 years old who received the Ad26.COV2.S COVID-19 vaccine or a placebo.

CDR3 nucleotide sequence: TGTGCCTGGAGCAAACGTAGAGACGAGCAGTACTTC. This sequence encodes CAWSKRRDEQYF. This chain connects TRBV30 to TRBJ2-7, with D uncertain. V lost 3 bases, J lost 5 bases, and 11 bases lay in between. CDR3 length equals 12 residues. CDR1 GTSNPN and CDR2 SVGIG come from the germline V gene (reference sequence).